Below, 23 T cell receptor beta chains from the same sample are listed, as sequenced in a study of blood T cells in healthy people across ages. Primers used in a second PCR of roughly 6 to 12 cycles were a sample-barcoded 5' primer and a J-beta primer mix. Each CDR3 protein is one row after TCRdb ran MiXCR on the 5' RACE reads. The sample shows 700,000 to 850,000 distinct CDR3 sequences, about 37% of them seen only once. The sequencing input was blood. The receptor set was obtained from a man between 18 and 35 years old in good health.

In this sample, this clonotype turned up a few times. The chain has TRBV20-1 and TRBJ2-1; D perhaps matches TRBD1 (5 bases). The CDR3 sequence is 12 residues long. Trimming removed 5 bases at V and 8 bases at J, with 13 bases between. Germline-derived CDR1 and CDR2 are DFQATT and SNEGSKA (reference sequence). This chain's CDR3 is CSAVRTLDEQFF. CDR3 DNA: TGCAGTGCTGTCCGGACACTCGATGAGCAGTTCTTC.

With regard to this clonotype: A much larger clone is a single base away; this may be a read error. The chain couples TRBV7-9 to TRBJ2-1; 8 bases line up with TRBD1. The CDR3 has 17 residues. The germline V gene has CDR1 SEHNR and CDR2 FQNEAQ (reference sequence). Written as DNA, the CDR3 is TGTGCCAGCAGCCCTACTTTTGTGAGACAGGGGTACAAGGAGCAGTTCTTC. Translated, it gives CASSPTFVRQGYKEQFF.

This chain links TRBV29-1 with TRBJ1-2, with no clear D. Looked up from germline, CDR1 is SQVTM and CDR2 is ANQGSEA. Trimming pared 0 bases from V and 4 bases from J, leaving 18 bases between. The CDR3 is made up of 16 amino acids. The CDR3, as DNA: TGCAGCGTTGAAGACGTCCAGGCAGTTGCAAGCTATGGCTACACCTTC. Protein sequence: CSVEDVQAVASYGYTF.

This clonotype occurred a few times. The genes are TRBV7-2 and TRBJ2-7; D is uncertain. V lost 7 bases and J lost 4, with 20 bases in between. The germline gives CDR1 SGHTA, CDR2 FQGNSA. CDR3 length: 15 residues. The CDR3 DNA reads TGTGCCAGCACCCTAACTACGGGCTCGAGTTACGAGCAGTACTTC. It encodes CASTLTTGSSYEQYF.

This clonotype was recorded a few times. V usage is TRBV28 and J usage is TRBJ2-1; 7 bases are a match to TRBD2. Near its end, the DNA agrees better with TRBJ2-7, so the J call may be wrong. The CDR3 has 16 residues. CDR1 and CDR2 from the germline V gene are MDHEN and SYDVKM. The CDR3 spells CASRRRTRSSYNEQYF. DNA of the CDR3: TGTGCCAGCAGAAGGCGGACTAGGAGCTCCTACAATGAGCAGTACTTC.

As for this clonotype: The junction shows a germline mismatch at one end, possibly a read error. The V gene is TRBV7-3, the J gene TRBJ2-3, with 16 bases fitting TRBD2. The V gene's germline CDR1 is SGHTA and CDR2 FQGTGA. This CDR3 has 19 residues. This chain's CDR3 is CASSSSGLAGGDSTDTQYF. For the CDR3, the DNA is TGTGCTAGCAGCTCCTCGGGACTAGCGGGGGGGGATAGCACAGATACGCAGTATTTT.

The CDR3 region is CASSPWGRDTDTQYF. In DNA, the CDR3 is TGTGCCAGCAGCCCTTGGGGGAGGGACACAGATACGCAGTATTTT. J is TRBJ2-3 and V is TRBV7-6; 7 nucleotides line up with TRBD2. The germline V gene encodes CDR1 SGHVS and CDR2 FNYEAQ. J gave up 2 bases and V 5 bases, and 7 bases lay outside the gene matches. The CDR3 extends over 15 amino acids. Variable domain in full (rest from reference TRBV7-6 and TRBJ2-3): GAGVSQSPRYKVTKRGQDVALRCDPISGHVSLYWYRQALGQGPEFLTYFNYEAQQDKSGLPNDRFSAERPEGSISTLTIQRTEQRDSAMYRCASSPWGRDTDTQYFGPGTRLTVL.

The chain uses TRBV5-1 and TRBJ1-2; D gene unclear. The V end lost 4 bases, the J end lost 4 bases, and 17 bases lay between the germline ends. This CDR3 has 15 amino acids. Germline-derived CDR1 and CDR2 are SGHRS and YFSETQ. In nucleotides, the CDR3 is TGCGCCAGCAGCCTTACAAATCCCAACGTCTATGGCTACACCTTC. The encoded protein is CASSLTNPNVYGYTF. Filled out from reference TRBV5-1 and TRBJ1-2, the complete variable domain reads KAGVTQTPRYLIKTRGQQVTLSCSPISGHRSVSWYQQTPGQGLQFLFEYFSETQRNKGNFPGRFSGRQFSNSRSEMNVSTLELGDSALYLCASSLTNPNVYGYTFGSGTRLTVV.

This clonotype occurred a few times. The V call is TRBV20-1, the J call TRBJ2-5, with 9 bases lining up with TRBD1. There are 14 residues in the CDR3. Looked up from germline, CDR1 is DFQATT and CDR2 is SNEGSKA (reference sequence). Trimming removed 6 bases from V and 0 bases from J; junction bases left unmatched: 5. CDR3 DNA sequence: TGCAGTGCCCGGGACAGGGAGTACCAAGAGACCCAGTACTTC. Amino acid sequence: CSARDREYQETQYF.

With respect to this clonotype: One junction end disagrees with the germline gene, perhaps due to a read error. Here the CDR3 DNA reads TGCGCCAGCAGCTTGAGTGCAGGGAACTATAATCCACCCCTCCACTTT. Its protein product is CASSLSAGNYNPPLHF. This rearrangement joins TRBV5-1 to TRBJ1-6; TRBD1 might be the D (5 bases). The germline CDR1 and CDR2 sequences are SGHRS and YFSETQ. The CDR3 is made up of 16 amino acids.

The chain recombines TRBV9 with TRBJ1-6, with D possibly matching TRBD1 (6 bases). CDR3 length equals 16 residues. The V end was cut by 3 bases, the J end by 4 bases, with 14 bases between. From germline, CDR1 is SGDLS and CDR2 YYNGEE. In DNA, the CDR3 is TGTGCCAGCAGCGAGGGGGACATTGGGTATAATTCACCCCTCCACTTT. Translation: CASSEGDIGYNSPLHF. Complete variable domain (other parts from reference TRBV9 and TRBJ1-6): DSGVTQTPKHLITATGQRVTLRCSPRSGDLSVYWYQQSLDQGLQFLIQYYNGEERAKGNILERFSAQQFPDLHSELNLSSLELGDSALYFCASSEGDIGYNSPLHFGNGTRLTVT.

The chain joins TRBV27 to TRBJ2-1; D is perhaps TRBD1 (5 bases). Germline-derived CDR1 and CDR2 are MNHEY and SMNVEV (reference sequence). The V end was cut by 7 bases, the J end by 1 base, with 20 bases between. The CDR3 extends over 17 amino acids. CDR3 amino acids: CASTKGSHPESYNEQFF. CDR3 DNA: TGTGCCAGCACTAAGGGGTCCCACCCCGAGTCCTACAATGAGCAGTTCTTC.

This clonotype was detected once. This rearrangement joins TRBV20-1 to TRBJ2-7, with 15 bases aligning to TRBD2. CDR1 is DFQATT and CDR2 is SNEGSKA in the germline V gene (reference sequence). The J segment lost 7 bases and the V segment lost 6 bases, leaving 10 bases of the junction unmatched. The CDR3 extends over 15 amino acids. As DNA, the CDR3 is TGCAGTGCCAGGAAGGGACTAGCGGGGGGCCAAGAGCAGTACTTC. Translating gives CSARKGLAGGQEQYF.

The sample holds a few counts of this clonotype. This chain uses TRBV27 with TRBJ2-3; 11 positions agree with TRBD2. The CDR3 runs to 15 residues. Losses at the gene ends were 2 bases for V and 5 bases for J; bases not matched to a gene: 3. Germline V gene sequence: CDR1 MNHEY, CDR2 SMNVEV (reference sequence). The CDR3 DNA sequence: TGTGCCAGCAGTTTACTAGCGGGGGGTGGAGATACGCAGTATTTT. It encodes CASSLLAGGGDTQYF.

This clonotype was seen many times. The V and J genes are TRBV20-1 and TRBJ2-1; D is perhaps TRBD1 (5 bases). Trimming left V 5 bases short and J 2 bases short, with 16 bases between. The germline CDR1 and CDR2 sequences are DFQATT and SNEGSKA (reference sequence). The length of the CDR3 is 15 residues. CDR3 coding DNA: TGCAGTGCTCCCGCCAGGCAGGGAACCTACAATGAGCAGTTCTTC. The encoded protein is CSAPARQGTYNEQFF.

This chain joins TRBV27 and TRBJ1-2; perhaps TRBD1 as D (6 bases). Germline V gene lookup returns CDR1 MNHEY and CDR2 SMNVEV (reference sequence). Trimming left V 3 bases short and J 2 bases short, with 19 bases between. This CDR3 comprises 17 residues. CDR3 protein: CASSFRPQGNLNYGYTF. The CDR3 DNA sequence: TGTGCCAGCAGTTTCCGACCGCAGGGGAATTTAAACTATGGCTACACCTTC.

This clonotype was detected only a few times. The rearrangement uses TRBV2 and TRBJ1-4; D is undetermined. Looked up from germline, CDR1 is SNHLY and CDR2 is FYNNEI. Trimming removed 3 bases at V and 7 bases at J, with 12 bases between. This CDR3 has 14 amino acids. CDR3 region: CASSDPRVIEKLFF. In nucleotides, the CDR3 is TGTGCCAGCAGTGATCCCCGGGTGATTGAAAAACTGTTTTTT.

This clonotype was counted a few times. The V gene is TRBV12-3 or TRBV12-4, the J gene TRBJ1-2; TRBD1 might be the D (5 bases). The length of the CDR3 is 16 residues. V was clipped by 5 bases and J by 1 base, with 17 bases between them. CDR3 coding DNA: TGTGCCAGCAGTCTACGCCCGGGGCAGATTAACTATGGCTACACCTTC. Protein product: CASSLRPGQINYGYTF.

The genes are TRBV2 and TRBJ2-3; TRBD1 matches at 8 bases. Trimming cost V 3 bases and J 2 bases; bases outside gene matches: 7. This CDR3 is built from 16 residues. Germline V gene sequence: CDR1 SNHLY, CDR2 FYNNEI. CDR3 DNA sequence: TGTGCCAGCAGTGAGGACAGGGTCTCATTCACAGATACGCAGTATTTT. Translation gives CASSEDRVSFTDTQYF. Supplemented by reference TRBV2 and TRBJ2-3, the full variable domain reads EPEVTQTPSHQVTQMGQEVILRCVPISNHLYFYWYRQILGQKVEFLVSFYNNEISEKSEIFDDQFSVERPDGSNFTLKIRSTKLEDSAMYFCASSEDRVSFTDTQYFGPGTRLTVL.

This chain joins TRBV7-2 and TRBJ2-7, with no clear D. CDR1 and CDR2 (germline): SGHTA, FQGNSA. The V gene lost 6 bases and the J gene lost 4 bases, with 13 bases spanning the gap. The CDR3 contains 13 residues. This CDR3 is CASRSPARYEQYF. The CDR3 DNA is TGTGCCAGCAGATCCCCGGCTAGGTACGAGCAGTACTTC.

Regarding this clonotype: This may stem from a read error, because a much larger clone lies one nucleotide away. The chain recombines TRBV20-1 with TRBJ1-2; TRBD1 matches at 8 bases. CDR3 size: 14 residues. Trimming cost V 5 bases and J 7 bases; bases outside gene matches: 12. Germline V gene data show CDR1 as DFQATT and CDR2 as SNEGSKA (reference sequence). This CDR3 is CSAHPTGVLGGYTF. The CDR3 DNA reads TGCAGTGCTCACCCGACAGGGGTTTTGGGTGGCTACACCTTC.

Regarding this clonotype: A much larger clone differs by one base, so this may be a read error. The V gene is TRBV4-1, the J gene TRBJ2-5; 9 bases map to TRBD2. The CDR3 has 16 amino acids. Germline loops: CDR1 MGHRA, CDR2 YSYEKL. After removal of 5 bases from V and 11 bases from J, the junction contained 18 bases not matched to a gene. The CDR3 sequence is CASSILQTSGHNEQYF. CDR3 DNA: TGCGCCAGCAGCATACTTCAGACTAGCGGACACAATGAGCAGTACTTC.

This clonotype was seen ten or more times. This sequence joins TRBV5-1 and TRBJ2-3, with 7 bases lining up with TRBD2. Germline lookup yields CDR1 SGHRS and CDR2 YFSETQ. The CDR3 extends over 14 amino acids. The junction had 2 bases not matched to a gene; V was cut back by 0 bases and J by 4 bases. CDR3 sequence: CASSLVLAADTQYF. CDR3 sequence (DNA): TGCGCCAGCAGCTTGGTTCTAGCGGCAGATACGCAGTATTTT.